The T cell receptor beta chain described here comes from a study of cytomegalovirus exposure and HLA in healthy donors. Study background: Among about 400 genotyped donors, around 82% fell in the Caucasian-associated ancestry cluster. Study outcomes and limitations: In vitro testing confirmed a few CMV-associated chains as specific for CMV antigens. Among donors in an Asian-associated ancestry cluster, a later analysis reportedly found fewer N-insertions than the roughly 650-donor mean.

In its sample, this clone was seen once. Its antigen is undetermined. The PCR had 60 Vbeta and 13 Jbeta primers. Libraries were prepared by immunoSEQ multiplex PCR; TCRdb keeps only in-frame clonotypes and omits some of them. The sample carries some 190,000 clones, 81% recorded once. The CDR3 is 12 amino acids. The ends were cut back, 0 bases at V and 10 bases at J, with 7 bases in the middle. The germline V gene has CDR1 LGHNA and CDR2 YNFKEQ. The clonotype was recovered from a man aged 18 to 35 in good health and CMV-seronegative. The V call is TRBV4-2, the J call TRBJ2-1; D is uncertain. Sequencing input: PBMCs. In DNA, the CDR3 is TGTGCCAGCAGCCAAGAAAGGCGGGAGCAGTTCTTC. Encoded protein: CASSQERREQFF.